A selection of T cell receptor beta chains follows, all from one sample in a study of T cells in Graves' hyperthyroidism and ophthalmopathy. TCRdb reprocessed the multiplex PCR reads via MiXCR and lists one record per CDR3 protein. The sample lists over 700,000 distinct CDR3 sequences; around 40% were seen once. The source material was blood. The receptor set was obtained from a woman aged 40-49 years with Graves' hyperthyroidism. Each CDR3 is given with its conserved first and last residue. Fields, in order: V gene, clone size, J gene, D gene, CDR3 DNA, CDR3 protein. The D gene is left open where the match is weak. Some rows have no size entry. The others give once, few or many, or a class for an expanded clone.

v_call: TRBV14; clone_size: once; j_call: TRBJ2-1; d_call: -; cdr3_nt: TGTGCCAGCAGCGGAGACTTGGGGCCCAATGAGCAGTTCTTC; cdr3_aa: CASSGDLGPNEQFF
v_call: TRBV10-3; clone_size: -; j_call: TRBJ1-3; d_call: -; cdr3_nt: TGTGCCATCAGTGAAGTGAATCACTCTGGAAACACCATATATTTT; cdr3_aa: CAISEVNHSGNTIYF
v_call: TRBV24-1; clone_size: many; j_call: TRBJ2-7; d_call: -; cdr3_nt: TGTGCCACCAGTGACCCACAGGGCTACGAGCAGTACTTC; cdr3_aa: CATSDPQGYEQYF
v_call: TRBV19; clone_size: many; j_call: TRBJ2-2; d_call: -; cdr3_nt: TGTGCCAGTAGGGAGACAGTCCGGACCGGGGAGCTGTTTTTT; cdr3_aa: CASRETVRTGELFF
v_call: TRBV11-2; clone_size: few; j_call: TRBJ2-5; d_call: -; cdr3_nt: TGTGCCAGCAGTCCGCAGCGTGGGGAGACCCAGTACTTC; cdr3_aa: CASSPQRGETQYF
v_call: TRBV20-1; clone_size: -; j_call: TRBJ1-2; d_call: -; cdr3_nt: TGCAGTGCCCTGACAAACGGCTACACCTTC; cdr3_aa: CSALTNGYTF
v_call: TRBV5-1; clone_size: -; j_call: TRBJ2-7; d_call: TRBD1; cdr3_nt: TGCGCCAGCAGCGAGGGACAGGAGAGAGGGGTTTACGAGCAGTACTTC; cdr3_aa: CASSEGQERGVYEQYF
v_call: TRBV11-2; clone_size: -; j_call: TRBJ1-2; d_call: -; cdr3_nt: TGTGCCAGCAGCTTACGGGGAGCAACCCCTAACTATGGCTACACCTTC; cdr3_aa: CASSLRGATPNYGYTF
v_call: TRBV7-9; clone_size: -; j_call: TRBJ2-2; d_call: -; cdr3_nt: TGTGCCAGCAGCCAAGTCTCAGCCGCGAGCACCGGGGAGCTGTTTTTT; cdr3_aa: CASSQVSAASTGELFF
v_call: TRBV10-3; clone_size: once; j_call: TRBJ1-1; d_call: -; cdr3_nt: TGTGCCATCAGTGTGGCGGGACCGCGCGAAGCTTTCTTT; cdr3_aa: CAISVAGPREAFF
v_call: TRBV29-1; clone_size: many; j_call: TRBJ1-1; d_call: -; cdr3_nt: TGCAGCGTTGCTCAGGGACGGTTGAACACTGAAGCTTTCTTT; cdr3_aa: CSVAQGRLNTEAFF
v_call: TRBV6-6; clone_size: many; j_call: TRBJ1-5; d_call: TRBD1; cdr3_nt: TGTGCCACCTTGGGACAGTCATTTAGCAATCAGCCCCAGCATTTT; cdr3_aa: CATLGQSFSNQPQHF
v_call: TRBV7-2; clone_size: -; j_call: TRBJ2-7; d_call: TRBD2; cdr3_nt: TGTGCCAGCAGCTTATCACCAGCGGGGCAGAAGCAGTACTTC; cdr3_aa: CASSLSPAGQKQYF
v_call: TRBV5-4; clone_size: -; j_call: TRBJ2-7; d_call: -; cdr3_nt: TGTGCCAGCAGCTTCGACCAGCGGCCTTCCTACGAGCAGTACTTC; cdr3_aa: CASSFDQRPSYEQYF
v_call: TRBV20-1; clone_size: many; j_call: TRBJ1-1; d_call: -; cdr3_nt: TGCAGTGCTAGAGATCCAGCGACAATTGCTGAAGCTTTCTTT; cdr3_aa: CSARDPATIAEAFF
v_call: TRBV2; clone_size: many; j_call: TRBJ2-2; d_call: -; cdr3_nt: TGTGCCAGCAGTGAAGCGTATAGGGGCTTTACCGGGGAGCTGTTTTTT; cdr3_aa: CASSEAYRGFTGELFF
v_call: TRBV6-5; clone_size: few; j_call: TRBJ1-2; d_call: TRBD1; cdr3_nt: TGTGCCAGCAGTTACTCCCGGACAGGGAACTATGGCTACACCTTC; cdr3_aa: CASSYSRTGNYGYTF
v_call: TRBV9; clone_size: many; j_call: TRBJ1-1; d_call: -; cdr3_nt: TGTGCCAGCAGCTACAGGGCCGAGAACACTGAAGCTTTCTTT; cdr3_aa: CASSYRAENTEAFF
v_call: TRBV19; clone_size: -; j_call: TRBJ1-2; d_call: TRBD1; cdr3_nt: TGTGCCAGTACGAAGCAGGGGGCGTCTGGCTACACCTTC; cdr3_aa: CASTKQGASGYTF
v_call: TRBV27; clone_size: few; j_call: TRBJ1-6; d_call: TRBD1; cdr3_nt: TGTGCCAGCACCTGGGCTGGGACAGCATATAATTCACCCCTCCACTTT; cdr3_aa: CASTWAGTAYNSPLHF
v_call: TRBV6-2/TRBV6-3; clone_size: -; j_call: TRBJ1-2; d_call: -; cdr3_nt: TGTGCCAGCAGTGCCCAGGTGGATGGCTACACCTTC; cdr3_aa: CASSAQVDGYTF
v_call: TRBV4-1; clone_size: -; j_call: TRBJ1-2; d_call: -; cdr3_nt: TGCGCCAGCAGCCAAGATCACAGGGATCTTAGGACCTTC; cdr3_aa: CASSQDHRDLRTF
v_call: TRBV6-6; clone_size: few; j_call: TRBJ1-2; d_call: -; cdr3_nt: TGTGCCAGCCGAGCAGGGTTTGACTATGGCTACACCTTC; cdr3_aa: CASRAGFDYGYTF
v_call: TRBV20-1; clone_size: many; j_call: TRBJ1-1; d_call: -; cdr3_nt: TGCAGTGCTATTCGTGGGATTAACACTGAAGCTTTCTTT; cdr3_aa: CSAIRGINTEAFF
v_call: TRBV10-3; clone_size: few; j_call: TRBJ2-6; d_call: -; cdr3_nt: TGTGCCATCAGTAGGGGGAACACCGGGGCCAACGTCCTGACTTTC; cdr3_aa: CAISRGNTGANVLTF
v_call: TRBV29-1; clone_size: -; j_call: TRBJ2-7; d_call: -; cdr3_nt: TGCAGCCTACGATGGGGCGAGCAGTACTTC; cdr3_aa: CSLRWGEQYF
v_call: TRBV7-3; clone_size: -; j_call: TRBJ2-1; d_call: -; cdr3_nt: TGTGCCAGCAGCTTAAACCTCAACAATGAGCAGTTCTTC; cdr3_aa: CASSLNLNNEQFF
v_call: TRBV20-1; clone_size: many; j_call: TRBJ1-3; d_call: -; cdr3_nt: TGCAGTGCTAGAGATTCGAAAGGGTCTGGAAACACCATATATTTT; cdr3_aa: CSARDSKGSGNTIYF
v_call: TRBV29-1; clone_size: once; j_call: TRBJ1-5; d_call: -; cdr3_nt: TGCAGCGTTACAGGGAGCCGTCAGCCCCAGCATTTT; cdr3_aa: CSVTGSRQPQHF
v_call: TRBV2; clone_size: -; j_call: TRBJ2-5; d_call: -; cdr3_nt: TGTGCCAGCAGTTTCCGACAGATTCAAGAGACCCAGTACTTC; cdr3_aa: CASSFRQIQETQYF
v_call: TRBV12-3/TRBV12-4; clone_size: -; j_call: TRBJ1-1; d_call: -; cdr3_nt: TGTGCCAGCAGACTACAGGGCCTAAGGACTGAAGCTTTCTTT; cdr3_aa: CASRLQGLRTEAFF
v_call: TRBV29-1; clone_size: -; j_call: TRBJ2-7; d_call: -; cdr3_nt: TGCAGCTTGGGGGGGGCCAACGAGCAGTACTTC; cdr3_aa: CSLGGANEQYF